A single sample is the source of the 30 T cell receptor beta chains below, sequenced in a study of T-cell reconstitution after alpha-beta-depleted transplantation in children. The authors prepared the TCRbeta library with unique molecular identifiers. TCRdb reprocessed the PCR reads with MiXCR, giving one entry per CDR3 protein. The table has about 610,000 distinct CDR3 sequences, roughly a tenth seen once. The specimen comprised PBMCs from the stem cell graft donor, sampled from the stem cell graft. Receptor source: a human donor who donated a stem cell graft to a child with acute myeloid leukemia.

This clonotype was seen ten or more times. The chain combines TRBV29-1 with TRBJ2-7; the D gene is possibly TRBD1 (5 bases). The V gene's germline CDR1 is SQVTM and CDR2 ANQGSEA. The CDR3 has 12 amino acids. Deletions cut 7 bases from V and 2 bases from J, with 12 bases between. CDR3 loop: CSARAGAYEQYF. CDR3 DNA: TGCAGCGCCAGGGCCGGAGCCTACGAGCAGTACTTC.

The chain is built from TRBV20-1 and TRBJ2-1; D perhaps matches TRBD2 (6 bases). The CDR3 runs to 15 residues. Germline-derived CDR1 and CDR2 are DFQATT and SNEGSKA (reference sequence). The V gene lost 5 bases and the J gene lost 3 bases, with 17 bases spanning the gap. The chain's CDR3 is CSADGRTLYYNEQFF. The CDR3 DNA reads as TGCAGTGCTGATGGGAGGACTCTTTACTACAATGAGCAGTTCTTC.

The chain links TRBV7-2 to TRBJ1-1; no clear D gene. The V and J ends lost 5 bases and 5 bases respectively, with 15 bases between them. The CDR3 extends over 14 amino acids. Per the germline V gene, CDR1 is SGHTA and CDR2 is FQGNSA. The CDR3 loop is CASSPRSPPTEAFF. In DNA, the CDR3 is TGTGCCAGCAGCCCCCGGTCACCCCCTACTGAAGCTTTCTTT.

This clonotype was recorded a few times. A much larger clone differs by one base, so this may be a read error. This chain uses TRBV6-5 with TRBJ1-1; D gene uncertain. V shed 2 bases and J shed 1 base, with 5 bases lying between them. The CDR3 loop spans 13 amino acids. Germline V gene data show CDR1 as MNHEY and CDR2 as SVGAGI. The CDR3 loop is CASSYGKNTEAFF. In nucleotides, the CDR3 is TGTGCCAGCAGTTACGGCAAGAACACTGAAGCTTTCTTT.

V and J are TRBV20-1 and TRBJ2-1, with 7 bases lining up with TRBD2. The J segment lost 8 bases and the V segment lost 2 bases, leaving 12 bases of the junction unmatched. The germline V gene has CDR1 DFQATT and CDR2 SNEGSKA (reference sequence). CDR3 size: 15 residues. CDR3 sequence reads: CSARHGRSPRDEQFF. The CDR3 bases are TGCAGTGCTAGACACGGGAGGTCACCGCGCGATGAGCAGTTCTTC.

This clonotype has a count of ten or more. This chain uses TRBV7-9 with TRBJ2-7; TRBD2 is a possible D gene (5 bases). Between the trimmed V and J ends, which lost 5 bases and 6 bases, there was a span of 20 bases. The length of the CDR3 is 15 residues. Per the germline V gene, CDR1 is SEHNR and CDR2 is FQNEAQ (reference sequence). The CDR3 sequence: CASSSRFAAEAEQYF. The CDR3, as DNA: TGTGCCAGCAGCAGCCGTTTTGCGGCGGAGGCCGAGCAGTACTTC.

In this sample, this clonotype turned up many times. Sequence at one end of the junction differs from germline and may be a read error. The chain couples TRBV5-6 to TRBJ2-1; D possibly matches TRBD1 or TRBD2 (5 bases each). Germline V CDR1 and CDR2: SGHDT, YYEEEE. CDR3 size: 14 residues. Here the CDR3 reads CASSFGTTYNEQFF. The CDR3 region has the DNA TGCGCCAGCAGCTTCGGGACCACCTACAATGAGCAGTTCTTC.

This chain uses TRBV12-3 or TRBV12-4 with TRBJ1-1; 7 nucleotides match TRBD1. This CDR3 comprises 15 residues. V trimming: 2 bases; J trimming: 3 bases; junction bases outside the gene matches: 6. CDR3 DNA sequence: TGTGCCAGCAGTTTACTGGGACAGTCCCACACTGAAGCTTTCTTT. Translating gives CASSLLGQSHTEAFF.

A few counts support this clonotype. CDR3 nucleotide sequence: TGCAGTGCTAGAGAGGACAGGGGGCTAGAGACCCAGTACTTC. As protein: CSAREDRGLETQYF. The chain couples TRBV20-1 to TRBJ2-5, with TRBD1 identical over 11 bases. V shed 0 bases, J shed 4 bases, and the junction held 1 base outside the gene matches. Germline-derived CDR1 and CDR2 are DFQATT and SNEGSKA (reference sequence). The CDR3 totals 14 residues.

This clonotype came up a few times. V is TRBV12-3 or TRBV12-4 and J is TRBJ2-4, with no clear D. This CDR3 is built from 13 residues. V lost 5 bases and J 4 bases, leaving 9 bases between the germline ends. The CDR3, as DNA: TGTGCCAGCAGTCTTCCGTCAAAAAACATTCAGTACTTC. Protein: CASSLPSKNIQYF.

There are a few counts of this clonotype. The chain uses TRBV29-1 and TRBJ2-3, with D unclear. Per germline, CDR1 SQVTM and CDR2 ANQGSEA. Between the trimmed V and J ends, which lost 3 bases and 2 bases, there was a span of 9 bases. This CDR3 contains 13 residues. The CDR3 bases are TGCAGCGTTGAGAACTCTAACACAGATACGCAGTATTTT. Translation: CSVENSNTDTQYF.

This clonotype has at least ten counts. The chain combines TRBV5-1 with TRBJ1-1, with unresolved D. This CDR3 region has 16 residues. Per germline, CDR1 SGHRS and CDR2 YFSETQ. The V gene lost 2 bases and the J gene lost 3 bases, with 17 bases spanning the gap. The CDR3 DNA follows: TGCGCCAGCAGCTTCATGTCGTCCGGGGTTTACACTGAAGCTTTCTTT. It codes for CASSFMSSGVYTEAFF.

The CDR3 DNA is TGCAGTGCTAGGTCTACCATACAGTTATCCCCCTACGAGCAGTACTTC. This gives the protein CSARSTIQLSPYEQYF. The chain recombines TRBV20-1 with TRBJ2-7; the D is unclear. The germline V and J ends were trimmed by 3 bases and 2 bases, with 20 bases remaining between them. The CDR3 loop spans 16 amino acids. Germline CDR1 reads DFQATT; CDR2 reads SNEGSKA (reference sequence).

The chain links TRBV20-1 to TRBJ2-2, with a possible D match to TRBD2 (6 bases). The CDR3 covers 16 residues. CDR1 and CDR2 (germline): DFQATT, SNEGSKA (reference sequence). V lost 0 bases and J lost 0, with 11 bases in between. The CDR3 loop reads CSARDRGGTNTGELFF. The CDR3 DNA reads as TGCAGTGCTAGAGATCGAGGCGGGACGAACACCGGGGAGCTGTTTTTT.

There are many counts of this clonotype. V usage is TRBV27 and J usage is TRBJ2-1, with TRBD2 matching over 10 bases. V lost 3 bases to trimming and J lost 0 bases; unmatched junction nucleotides: 8. In germline, CDR1 is MNHEY, CDR2 SMNVEV (reference sequence). The CDR3 has 18 amino acids. CDR3 in amino acids: CASSFFGASGSSYNEQFF. Written as DNA, the CDR3 is TGTGCCAGCAGTTTTTTTGGGGCTAGCGGGAGCTCCTACAATGAGCAGTTCTTC.

This chain links TRBV27 with TRBJ2-7; 8 bases agree with TRBD2. CDR1 is MNHEY and CDR2 is SMNVEV in the germline V gene (reference sequence). This CDR3 is built from 15 residues. V lost 3 bases and J lost 4; bases outside the gene matches: 8. CDR3 nucleotide sequence: TGTGCCAGCAGTTTGGGTAGCGGGACGAGTTACGAGCAGTACTTC. Translating gives CASSLGSGTSYEQYF.

This clonotype occurred a few times. This chain links TRBV4-3 with TRBJ2-2; D is perhaps TRBD2 (6 bases). The germline V gene has CDR1 LGHNA and CDR2 YSLEER. V was pared by 0 bases and J by 4 bases, with 15 bases between. The CDR3 runs 17 residues. CDR3 protein: CASSQDLRGLGTGELFF. CDR3 nucleotides: TGCGCCAGCAGCCAAGATTTACGGGGACTTGGCACCGGGGAGCTGTTTTTT.

This clonotype appeared many times. The chain couples TRBV7-2 to TRBJ2-7; 13 bases match TRBD2. Germline V lookup: CDR1 SGHTA, CDR2 FQGNSA. The CDR3 spans 13 residues. J lost 13 bases, V lost 4 bases, and 7 bases had no gene match. CDR3 residues: CASSSGLAGATYF. The CDR3 DNA reads as TGTGCCAGCAGCTCAGGACTAGCGGGAGCGACCTACTTC.

This clonotype was detected only a few times. The CDR3 region has the DNA TGCAGTGCTTGGGACATGGCCTCCTACAATGAGCAGTTCTTC. It is translated as CSAWDMASYNEQFF. The chain joins TRBV20-1 to TRBJ2-1; TRBD1 might be the D (6 bases). The V end lost 5 bases, the J end lost 0 bases, and 11 bases lay between the germline ends. The CDR3 consists of 14 residues. Germline V gene sequence: CDR1 DFQATT, CDR2 SNEGSKA (reference sequence).

This clonotype appeared many times. The chain is built from TRBV6-5 and TRBJ2-3; 7 bases map to TRBD1. CDR1 is MNHEY and CDR2 is SVGAGI in the germline V gene. CDR3 length: 15 residues. Trimming took 0 bases from V and 0 from J; bases not matched to a gene: 0. The CDR3 here is CASSYSDRSTDTQYF. As DNA, the CDR3 is TGTGCCAGCAGTTACTCGGACAGGAGCACAGATACGCAGTATTTT.

This chain connects TRBV20-1 to TRBJ1-5; possibly TRBD1 for D (6 bases). The germline V gene encodes CDR1 DFQATT and CDR2 SNEGSKA (reference sequence). V lost 7 bases and J 0 bases, leaving 22 bases between the germline ends. This CDR3 comprises 17 residues. The CDR3 region is CSGVQIQGLYSNQPQHF. The CDR3 DNA is TGCAGTGGGGTTCAGATACAGGGACTTTATAGCAATCAGCCCCAGCATTTT.

This clonotype showed up just a few times. The J gene is TRBJ1-1, the V gene TRBV5-1; 7 nucleotides agree with TRBD1. Trimming removed 0 bases from V and 6 bases from J; junction bases left unmatched: 5. This CDR3 is 14 amino acids long. The germline gives CDR1 SGHRS, CDR2 YFSETQ. The CDR3 DNA sequence: TGCGCCAGCAGCTTGGGACAGGGAAACGCTGAAGCTTTCTTT. Translated, it gives CASSLGQGNAEAFF.

This clonotype came up a few times. The chain has TRBV12-3 or TRBV12-4 and TRBJ2-1; D is undetermined. Trimming cost V 4 bases and J 0 bases, with 7 bases left between them. The CDR3 sequence is 14 residues long. CDR3 sequence reads: CASSSVNSYNEQFF. The CDR3 nucleotides are TGTGCCAGCAGTTCTGTTAACTCCTACAATGAGCAGTTCTTC.

The table lists this clonotype with a few counts. The J gene is TRBJ2-1, the V gene TRBV14; D gene unclear. Deletions cut 7 bases from V and 1 base from J, with 17 bases between. Germline assignment: CDR1 SGHDN and CDR2 FVKESK. The CDR3 extends over 16 amino acids. Here the CDR3 reads CASTKKGQKSYNEQFF. For the CDR3, the DNA is TGTGCCAGCACCAAAAAAGGCCAAAAATCCTACAATGAGCAGTTCTTC.

Notes on this clonotype: Mismatch with germline at one junction end may stem from a read error. The rearrangement joins TRBV9 to TRBJ2-3, with D perhaps matching TRBD2 (6 bases). Per the germline V gene, CDR1 is SGDLS and CDR2 is YYNGEE. This CDR3 is 17 amino acids long. CDR3 DNA sequence: TGTGCCAGCAGCGCACAGATTGCGGGGAGCAGCACAGATTCGCAGTATTTT. It specifies CASSAQIAGSSTDSQYF. The complete variable domain, with remaining parts taken from reference TRBV9 and TRBJ2-3, reads DSGVTQTPKHLITATGQRVTLRCSPRSGDLSVYWYQQSLDQGLQFLIQYYNGEERAKGNILERFSAQQFPDLHSELNLSSLELGDSALYFCASSAQIAGSSTDSQYFGPGTRLTVL.

This clonotype appeared many times. V is TRBV29-1 and J is TRBJ2-7; 7 positions match TRBD2. In germline, CDR1 is SQVTM, CDR2 ANQGSEA. The CDR3 sequence is 11 residues long. The trim removed 6 bases at V and 3 bases at J, leaving 2 bases unmatched. The CDR3 DNA is TGCAGCGTAGAGCGGGGCTACGAGCAGTACTTC. This encodes CSVERGYEQYF.

The chain uses TRBV13 and TRBJ2-5; possible D gene TRBD1, 6 bases. Trimming took 5 bases from V and 2 from J, leaving 12 bases between them. Germline V lookup: CDR1 PRHDT, CDR2 FYEKMQ (reference sequence). This CDR3 is 14 amino acids long. The CDR3 protein is CASSPRGGQETQYF. The CDR3 DNA reads as TGTGCCAGCAGCCCCAGGGGCGGACAAGAGACCCAGTACTTC.

This clonotype showed up many times. This sequence joins TRBV29-1 and TRBJ1-1; 7 nucleotides match TRBD1. Germline V gives CDR1 SQVTM, CDR2 ANQGSEA. J lost 4 bases, V lost 4 bases, and 3 bases had no gene match. The CDR3 length is 12 residues. The chain's CDR3 is CSVGTGVTEAFF. CDR3 nucleotides: TGCAGCGTTGGGACAGGAGTCACTGAAGCTTTCTTT.

This clonotype has more than one count but fewer than ten. This sequence joins TRBV29-1 and TRBJ2-4; the match to TRBD2 covers 16 bases. J lost 2 bases, V lost 7 bases, and 14 bases had no gene match. Germline V CDR1 and CDR2: SQVTM, ANQGSEA. The CDR3 totals 19 residues. The CDR3 is CSAHGTSGRAQETKNIQYF. CDR3 DNA sequence: TGCAGCGCCCACGGGACTAGCGGGAGGGCCCAGGAAACCAAAAACATTCAGTACTTC. Combining the CDR3 with reference TRBV29-1 and TRBJ2-4 gives the whole variable domain SAVISQKPSRDICQRGTSLTIQCQVDSQVTMMFWYRQQPGQSLTLIATANQGSEATYESGFVIDKFPISRPNLTFSTLTVSNMSPEDSSIYLCSAHGTSGRAQETKNIQYFGAGTRLSVL.

The chain is built from TRBV3-1 and TRBJ2-7; 16 bases align to TRBD2. The V gene end was trimmed by 5 bases and the J gene end by 2 bases; junction bases not matched to a gene: 6. This CDR3 is 17 amino acids long. Germline V CDR1 and CDR2: LGHDT, YNNKEL (reference sequence). The CDR3 DNA reads as TGTGCCAGCAGCACGGGACTAGCGGGAGGGCTCCCCTACGAGCAGTACTTC. Protein product: CASSTGLAGGLPYEQYF.